A single sample is the source of the 8 T cell receptor beta chains below, sequenced in a study of blood T cell repertoires in COVID-19. Clones were read by immunoSEQ multiplex PCR, and TCRdb kept only the in-frame ones, dropping some. Here the sample spans about 190,000 clones, 82% being singletons. Material: peripheral blood. The receptors here all came from a woman aged 55-75 years with COVID-19, enrolled during active disease.

The V and J genes are TRBV5-6 and TRBJ1-1; D remains unclear. The CDR3 runs 14 residues. Germline V gives CDR1 SGHDT, CDR2 YYEEEE. V lost 3 bases to trimming and J lost 3 bases, with 12 bases between them. CDR3 amino acids: CASSYVRRDTEAFF. The CDR3 bases are TGTGCCAGCAGCTATGTCCGGCGGGACACTGAAGCTTTCTTT.

The chain recombines TRBV10-2 with TRBJ2-7, with 10 bases fitting TRBD2. Unmatched junction bases numbered 7, after V lost 2 bases and J lost 0 bases. The V gene's germline CDR1 is WSHSY and CDR2 SAAADI. The CDR3 has 17 residues. The CDR3 spells CASSEGGRTSGSYEQYV. DNA for the CDR3: TGCGCCAGCAGTGAGGGGGGGAGGACTAGCGGCTCCTACGAGCAGTACGTC.

The CDR3 protein is CAITPTFLTAGAGGDSYNEQFF. CDR3 DNA: TGTGCCATCACTCCCACTTTCCTCACAGCGGGGGCGGGAGGCGACTCCTACAATGAGCAGTTCTTC. V and J are TRBV10-3 and TRBJ2-1; 8 bases fit TRBD2. There are 22 residues in the CDR3. In germline, CDR1 is ENHRY, CDR2 SYGVKD. V gave up 7 bases and J gave up 0 bases; unmatched junction bases: 26.

This chain connects TRBV29-1 to TRBJ1-1; D is perhaps TRBD1 (5 bases). This CDR3 region has 12 residues. CDR1 SQVTM and CDR2 ANQGSEA come from the germline V gene. The V end was cut by 7 bases, the J end by 6 bases, with 15 bases between. The CDR3 sequence is CSDRRTTPEAFF. CDR3 nucleotides: TGCAGCGACCGAAGGACAACCCCTGAAGCTTTCTTT.

The genes are TRBV29-1 and TRBJ2-5; 11 bases map to TRBD2. The CDR3 has 15 residues. V was pared by 0 bases and J by 1 base, with 1 base of the junction left unmatched. Germline loops: CDR1 SQVTM, CDR2 ANQGSEA. Here the CDR3 reads CSVEELAGVQETQYF. CDR3 DNA: TGCAGCGTTGAAGAACTAGCGGGAGTCCAAGAGACCCAGTACTTC.

This clone was detected a few times. CDR3 amino acids: CASGAVRNTEAFF. The CDR3 DNA is TGTGCCAGCGGGGCGGTACGGAACACTGAAGCTTTCTTT. This chain uses TRBV28 with TRBJ1-1; a possible D gene is TRBD1 (5 bases). Deletions cut 8 bases from V and 1 base from J, with 11 bases between. Germline lookup yields CDR1 MDHEN and CDR2 SYDVKM. The CDR3 is 13 amino acids.

This sequence joins TRBV3-1 (or the pseudogene TRBV3-2) and TRBJ2-7; the D gene is possibly TRBD1 (5 bases). Trimming took 1 base from V and 3 from J, leaving 10 bases between them. CDR1 and CDR2 (germline): LGHDT, YNNKEL (reference sequence). This CDR3 has 14 amino acids. DNA for the CDR3: TGTGCCAGCAGCCAAGGGGGCGAGGACTACGAGCAGTACTTC. Amino acid sequence: CASSQGGEDYEQYF.

The rearrangement links TRBV2 to TRBJ2-3; the match to TRBD2 covers 12 bases. This CDR3 is built from 16 residues. J gave up 1 base and V 4 bases, and 3 bases lay outside the gene matches. Germline V gene lookup returns CDR1 SNHLY and CDR2 FYNNEI. The CDR3 sequence is CASSALAGGGTDTQYF. CDR3 nucleotides: TGTGCCAGCAGTGCCCTAGCGGGGGGGGGCACAGATACGCAGTATTTT. Full variable domain (missing parts from reference TRBV2 and TRBJ2-3): EPEVTQTPSHQVTQMGQEVILRCVPISNHLYFYWYRQILGQKVEFLVSFYNNEISEKSEIFDDQFSVERPDGSNFTLKIRSTKLEDSAMYFCASSALAGGGTDTQYFGPGTRLTVL.